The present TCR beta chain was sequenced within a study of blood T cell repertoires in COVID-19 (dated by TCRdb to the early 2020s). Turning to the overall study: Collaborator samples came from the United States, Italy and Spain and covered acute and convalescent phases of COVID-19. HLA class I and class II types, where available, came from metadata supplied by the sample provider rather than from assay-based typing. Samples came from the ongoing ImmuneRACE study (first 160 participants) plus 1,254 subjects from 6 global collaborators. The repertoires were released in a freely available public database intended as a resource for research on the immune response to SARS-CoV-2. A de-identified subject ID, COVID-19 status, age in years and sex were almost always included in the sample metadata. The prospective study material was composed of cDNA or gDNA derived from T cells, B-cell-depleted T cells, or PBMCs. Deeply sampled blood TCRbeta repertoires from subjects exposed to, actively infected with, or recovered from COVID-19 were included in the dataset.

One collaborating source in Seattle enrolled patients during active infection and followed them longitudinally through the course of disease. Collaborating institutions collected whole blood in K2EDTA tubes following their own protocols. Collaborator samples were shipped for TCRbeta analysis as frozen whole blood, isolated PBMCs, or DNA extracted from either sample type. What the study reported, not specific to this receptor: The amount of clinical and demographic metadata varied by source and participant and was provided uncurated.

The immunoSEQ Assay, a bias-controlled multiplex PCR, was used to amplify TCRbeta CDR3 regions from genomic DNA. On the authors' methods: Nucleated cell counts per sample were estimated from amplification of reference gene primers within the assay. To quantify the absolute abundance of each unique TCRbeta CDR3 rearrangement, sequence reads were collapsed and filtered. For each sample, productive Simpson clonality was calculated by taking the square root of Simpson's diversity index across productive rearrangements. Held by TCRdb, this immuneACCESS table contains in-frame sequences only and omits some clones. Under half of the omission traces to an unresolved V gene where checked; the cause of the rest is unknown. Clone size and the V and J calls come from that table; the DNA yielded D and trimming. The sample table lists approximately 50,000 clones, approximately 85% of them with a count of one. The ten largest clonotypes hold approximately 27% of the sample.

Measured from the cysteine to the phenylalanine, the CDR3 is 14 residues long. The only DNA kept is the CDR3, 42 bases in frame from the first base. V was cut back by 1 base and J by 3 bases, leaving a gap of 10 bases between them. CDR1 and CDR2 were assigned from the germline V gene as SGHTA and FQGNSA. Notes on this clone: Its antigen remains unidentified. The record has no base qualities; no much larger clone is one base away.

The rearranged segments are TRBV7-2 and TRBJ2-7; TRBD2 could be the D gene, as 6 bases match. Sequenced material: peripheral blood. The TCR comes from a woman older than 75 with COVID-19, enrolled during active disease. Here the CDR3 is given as CASSLVQGLYEQYF. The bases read TGTGCCAGCAGCTTAGTTCAGGGACTCTACGAGCAGTACTTC.